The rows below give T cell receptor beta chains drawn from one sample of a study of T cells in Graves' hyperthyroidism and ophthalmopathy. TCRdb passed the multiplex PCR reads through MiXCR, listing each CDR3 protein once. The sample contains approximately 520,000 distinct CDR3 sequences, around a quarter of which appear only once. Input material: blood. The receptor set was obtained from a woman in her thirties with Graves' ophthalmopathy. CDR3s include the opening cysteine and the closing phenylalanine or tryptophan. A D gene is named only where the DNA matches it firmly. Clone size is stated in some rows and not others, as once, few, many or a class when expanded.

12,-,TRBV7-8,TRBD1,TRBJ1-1,CASRPQGHGAFF,TGTGCCAGCAGACCACAGGGGCATGGAGCTTTCTTT
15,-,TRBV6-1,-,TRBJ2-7,CASSEPLRRLREQYF,TGTGCCAGCAGTGAACCTCTGCGGAGGTTAAGGGAGCAGTACTTC
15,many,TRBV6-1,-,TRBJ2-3,CASSENPGGADTQYF,TGTGCCAGCAGTGAAAACCCAGGTGGGGCAGATACGCAGTATTTT
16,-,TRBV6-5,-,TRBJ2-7,CASSSSRRTQKYEQYF,TGTGCCAGCAGTTCCTCCCGGCGGACACAGAAATACGAGCAGTACTTC
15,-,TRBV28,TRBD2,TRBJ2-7,CASSIAGASSYEQYF,TGTGCCAGCAGCATAGCGGGGGCGAGCTCCTACGAGCAGTACTTC
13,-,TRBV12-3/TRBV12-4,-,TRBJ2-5,CASSLAKGETQYF,TGTGCCAGCAGTTTAGCGAAGGGGGAGACCCAGTACTTC
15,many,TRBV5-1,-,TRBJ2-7,CASSWAHRDDYEQYF,TGCGCCAGCAGCTGGGCTCACAGAGATGACTACGAGCAGTACTTC
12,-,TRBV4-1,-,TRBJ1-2,CASSQLGAGYTF,TGCGCCAGCAGCCAACTGGGGGCTGGCTACACCTTC
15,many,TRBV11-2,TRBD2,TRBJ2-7,CASRRGRGSSYEQYF,TGTGCCAGCAGGCGGGGGAGGGGCTCGAGCTACGAGCAGTACTTC
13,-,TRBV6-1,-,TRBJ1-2,CASSESFNYGYTF,TGTGCCAGCAGTGAAAGTTTTAACTATGGCTACACCTTC
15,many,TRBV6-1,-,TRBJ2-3,CASSGLYGYTDTQYF,TGTGCCAGCAGTGGACTATACGGGTACACAGATACGCAGTATTTT
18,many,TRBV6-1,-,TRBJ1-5,CASSERPRDLGSNQPQHF,TGTGCCAGCAGTGAAAGGCCCAGGGATCTTGGTAGCAATCAGCCCCAGCATTTT
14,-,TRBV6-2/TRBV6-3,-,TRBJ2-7,CASSKGSSYYEQYF,TGTGCCAGCAGTAAAGGCAGCAGTTACTACGAGCAGTACTTC
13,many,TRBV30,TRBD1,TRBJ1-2,CAWGTGGPYGYTF,TGTGCCTGGGGGACAGGGGGTCCCTATGGCTACACCTTC
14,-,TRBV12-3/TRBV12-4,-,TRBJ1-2,CASSLLHGDYGYTF,TGTGCCAGCAGCTTACTACATGGGGACTATGGCTACACCTTC
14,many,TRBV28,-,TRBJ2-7,CASSLWGSTYEQYF,TGTGCCAGCAGTCTCTGGGGAAGCACCTACGAGCAGTACTTC
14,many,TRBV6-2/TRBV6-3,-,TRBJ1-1,CASSYRGFNTEAFF,TGTGCCAGCAGTTACAGGGGCTTCAACACTGAAGCTTTCTTT
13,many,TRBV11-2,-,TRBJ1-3,CASSFPGGNTIYF,TGTGCCAGCAGCTTCCCGGGTGGAAACACCATATATTTT
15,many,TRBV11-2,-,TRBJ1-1,CASSLEGGFNTEAFF,TGTGCCAGCAGCTTAGAAGGAGGTTTTAACACTGAAGCTTTCTTT
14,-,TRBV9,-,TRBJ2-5,CASSVGSSQETQYF,TGTGCCAGCAGCGTAGGCTCCTCCCAAGAGACCCAGTACTTC
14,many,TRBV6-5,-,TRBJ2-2,CASRQGLNTGELFF,TGTGCCAGCAGACAGGGTTTGAACACCGGGGAGCTGTTTTTT
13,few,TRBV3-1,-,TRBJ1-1,CASGIKGVSEAFF,TGTGCCAGCGGCATTAAGGGGGTTTCGGAAGCTTTCTTT
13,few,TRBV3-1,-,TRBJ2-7,CASSQEGHNEQYF,TGTGCCAGCAGCCAAGAGGGGCATAACGAGCAGTACTTC
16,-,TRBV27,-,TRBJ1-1,CASSFMAKNSNTEAFF,TGTGCCAGCAGTTTTATGGCCAAAAATTCGAACACTGAAGCTTTCTTT
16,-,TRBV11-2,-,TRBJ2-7,CASSLRGRDGYYEQYF,TGTGCCAGCAGCTTAAGAGGACGGGACGGGTACTACGAGCAGTACTTC
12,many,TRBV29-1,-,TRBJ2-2,CSVASVGGELFF,TGCAGCGTGGCTAGCGTAGGGGGGGAGCTGTTTTTT
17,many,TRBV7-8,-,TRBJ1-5,CASSTALARGLHQPQHF,TGTGCCAGCAGCACCGCCCTGGCGAGGGGACTACATCAGCCCCAGCATTTT
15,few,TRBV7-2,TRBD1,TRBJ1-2,CASSFQDRASYGYTF,TGTGCCAGCAGCTTTCAAGACAGGGCCTCCTATGGCTACACCTTC